The count of the clone carrying this T cell receptor beta chain is one. Its matching antigen is unknown. The junction and the germline gene differ at one end; a read error may be behind it. The data are from a study of T cell repertoires in cytomegalovirus infection. Findings and limits, study-wide: The cumulative frequency of public TCR beta families distinguished individuals who carried CMV together with the relevant HLA.

The CDR3 covers 14 residues. Germline lookup yields CDR1 SGHTA and CDR2 FQGNSA. TCRdb re-called the reads with MiXCR, one entry per CDR3 protein. The data contain approximately 100,000 distinct CDR3 sequences, about 40% of them seen just once; the ten biggest clones take up about 74%. The V call is TRBV7-2, the J call TRBJ2-7, with D perhaps TRBD2 (5 bases). Sequencing used CD8+ T cells from cultured PBMCs, obtained from culture after CMV antigen stimulation. This TCR was sampled from a human donor in good health (CMV status not recorded). Some clones in this sample may be carry-over from other donors' samples. The CDR3 DNA is TGTGTCAGCAGCCCTCGGGGTGGGCATTACGAGCAGTACTTC. Its protein is CVSSPRGGHYEQYF.